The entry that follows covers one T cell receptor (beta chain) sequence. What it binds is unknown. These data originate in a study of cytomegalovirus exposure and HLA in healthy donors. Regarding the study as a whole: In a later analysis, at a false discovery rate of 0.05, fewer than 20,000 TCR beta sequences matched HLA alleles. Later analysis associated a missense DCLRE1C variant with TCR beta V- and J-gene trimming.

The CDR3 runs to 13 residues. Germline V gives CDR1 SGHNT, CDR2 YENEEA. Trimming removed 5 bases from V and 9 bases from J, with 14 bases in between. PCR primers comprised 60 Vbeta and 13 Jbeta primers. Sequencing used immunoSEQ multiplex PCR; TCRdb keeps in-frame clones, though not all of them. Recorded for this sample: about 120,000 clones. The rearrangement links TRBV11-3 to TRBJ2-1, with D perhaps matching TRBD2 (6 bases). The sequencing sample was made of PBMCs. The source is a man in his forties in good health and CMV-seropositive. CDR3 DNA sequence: TGTGCCAGCAGCCAACCCGGGGGTAGTGAGCAGTTCTTC. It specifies CASSQPGGSEQFF. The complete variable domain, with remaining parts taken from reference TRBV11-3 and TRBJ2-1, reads EAGVVQSPRYKIIEKKQPVAFWCNPISGHNTLYWYLQNLGQGPELLIRYENEEAVDDSQLPKDRFSAERLKGVDSTLKIQPAELGDSAVYLCASSQPGGSEQFFGPGTRLTVL.